The 10 T cell receptor beta chains reported below all come from one sample, sequenced in a study of blood T cell repertoires in COVID-19. Assay: immunoSEQ multiplex PCR; the TCRdb copy retains only in-frame clones and omits some. The table lists around 120,000 clones, about 83% of them singletons. The material sequenced was peripheral blood. The source is a man aged 35-49 years with active or convalescent COVID-19.

This chain uses TRBV14 with TRBJ1-6, with 9 bases aligning to TRBD1. In germline, CDR1 is SGHDN, CDR2 FVKESK. V gave up 5 bases and J gave up 8 bases; unmatched junction bases: 7. The CDR3 is made up of 15 amino acids. CDR3: CASSIAGTGHSPLHF. The DNA of the CDR3 is TGTGCCAGCAGCATCGCCGGGACAGGGCATTCACCCCTCCACTTT.

At least ten counts were recorded for this clone. This sequence joins TRBV28 and TRBJ2-7; 9 bases match TRBD1. In germline, CDR1 is MDHEN, CDR2 SYDVKM. The CDR3 has 14 residues. Germline trimming cut 5 bases from V and 5 bases from J; bases unmatched to any gene: 7. This CDR3 reads CASSGPGTGNEQYF. The CDR3 region has the DNA TGTGCCAGCAGTGGACCCGGGACAGGGAACGAGCAGTACTTC.

The CDR3 region has the DNA TGTGCCAGCAGAAGACGACAGGCTCTCCACTCTGGGGCCAACGTCCTGACTTTC. The encoded protein is CASRRRQALHSGANVLTF. The V and J genes are TRBV5-6 and TRBJ2-6, with TRBD1 as a possible D gene (6 bases). The CDR3 extends over 18 amino acids. The germline gives CDR1 SGHDT, CDR2 YYEEEE. Trimming left V 5 bases short and J 0 bases short, with 18 bases between.

The chain has TRBV7-2 and TRBJ2-5; 8 bases agree with TRBD2. V lost 0 bases, J lost 3 bases, and 6 bases stayed unmatched. Per the germline V gene, CDR1 is SGHTA and CDR2 is FQGNSA. The CDR3 loop spans 16 amino acids. The CDR3 DNA sequence: TGTGCCAGCAGCTTAGCTAGCGGGGAACCCAAAGAGACCCAGTACTTC. Translating it yields CASSLASGEPKETQYF. Looking up the rest from reference TRBV7-2 and TRBJ2-5 gives the full variable domain: GAGVSQSPSNKVTEKGKDVELRCDPISGHTALYWYRQSLGQGLEFLIYFQGNSAPDKSGLPSDRFSAERTGGSVSTLTIQRTQQEDSAVYLCASSLASGEPKETQYFGPGTRLLVL.

This clone was picked up one time. The chain uses TRBV5-6 and TRBJ2-5; 9 positions agree with TRBD2. CDR1 SGHDT and CDR2 YYEEEE come from the germline V gene. The CDR3 runs to 16 residues. The J segment lost 7 bases and the V segment lost 3 bases, leaving 13 bases of the junction unmatched. The CDR3 spells CASSSMTSGDYTTQYF. In nucleotides, the CDR3 is TGTGCCAGCAGCTCCATGACTAGCGGAGACTACACGACCCAGTACTTC.

The V call is TRBV7-8, the J call TRBJ1-1; D unclear. Per the germline V gene, CDR1 is SGHVS and CDR2 is FQNEAQ. The V and J ends lost 3 bases and 5 bases respectively, with 7 bases between them. The CDR3 totals 12 residues. This CDR3 is CASSLFGTEAFF. CDR3 DNA sequence: TGTGCCAGCAGCTTGTTCGGTACTGAAGCTTTCTTT.

V gene TRBV25-1 combines with J gene TRBJ2-7; 8 bases are shared with TRBD1. V trimming: 5 bases; J trimming: 5 bases; junction bases outside the gene matches: 2. Germline V gene lookup returns CDR1 MGHDK and CDR2 SYGVNS. The CDR3 sequence is 12 residues long. The DNA of the CDR3 is TGTGCCAGCAGTCCGGACAGGGACGAGCAGTACTTC. Encoded protein: CASSPDRDEQYF.

This clone came up a few times. The genes are TRBV11-3 and TRBJ1-5; TRBD1 might be the D (5 bases). Trimming removed 5 bases from V and 0 bases from J, with 20 bases in between. This CDR3 has 18 amino acids. Germline CDR1 SGHNT, CDR2 YENEEA. Here the CDR3 reads CASSASDRSWFSNQPQHF. DNA for the CDR3: TGTGCCAGCAGCGCGTCCGACAGATCCTGGTTTAGCAATCAGCCCCAGCATTTT.

This rearrangement joins TRBV4-2 to TRBJ2-1; D is possibly TRBD2 (6 bases). Trimming cost V 0 bases and J 1 base, with 13 bases left between them. There are 17 residues in the CDR3. Per the germline V gene, CDR1 is LGHNA and CDR2 is YNFKEQ. CDR3 sequence reads: CASSQEQKGGSYNEQFF. CDR3 sequence (DNA): TGTGCCAGCAGCCAAGAGCAAAAAGGAGGGTCCTACAATGAGCAGTTCTTC.

The rearrangement links TRBV6-1 to TRBJ1-1; D may be TRBD1 (5 bases). Germline V gene data show CDR1 as MNHNS and CDR2 as SASEGT. This CDR3 contains 14 residues. Trimming removed 3 bases from V and 2 bases from J, with 10 bases in between. CDR3 in amino acids: CASSDLTVNTEAFF. The CDR3 bases are TGTGCCAGCAGTGATTTGACAGTAAACACTGAAGCTTTCTTT.